This TCR beta chain originates from a study of early T cells in non-severe SARS-CoV-2 infection. Overall study context: Whole-blood bulk RNA, unsorted, was sequenced, and chains were unpaired.

The CDR3 has 14 residues. Germline V lookup: CDR1 MGHDK, CDR2 SYGVNS. Between the trimmed V and J ends, which lost 2 bases and 9 bases, there was a span of 16 bases. This clonotype has at least ten counts. What it binds is unknown. Study results and caveats: VDJdb matches were skewed toward anti-spike CD8 T cell responses.

Individual cDNA molecules carried attached unique molecular identifiers. TCRdb reanalysed the 5' RACE reads using MiXCR and keeps one entry per CDR3 protein. The sample has around 44,000 distinct CDR3 sequences, roughly 7.7% seen once. The receptor was isolated from an adult who was a healthcare worker with PCR-confirmed SARS-CoV-2 infection or an uninfected control (not recorded which). Material: whole blood. This chain links TRBV25-1 with TRBJ1-2; maybe TRBD1 (5 bases). For the CDR3, the DNA is TGTGCCAGCAGTGAAAATGGGCGGCAGGGTAGCTACACCTTC. Its protein is CASSENGRQGSYTF.